Below are 26 T cell receptor beta chains sequenced from a single sample in a study of cytomegalovirus exposure and HLA in healthy donors. With 60 Vbeta and 13 Jbeta primers, the PCR was carried out. The method was immunoSEQ multiplex PCR; TCRdb's version includes in-frame clones alone and lacks a portion of them. The repertoire consists of about 190,000 clones, with roughly 77% occurring once and the leading ten covering over 4%. The sequencing input was PBMCs. The receptors here all came from a man aged 25-40 years in good health and CMV-seropositive.

The chain combines TRBV18 with TRBJ1-3, with no clear D. The V end lost 0 bases, the J end lost 0 bases, and 9 bases lay between the germline ends. The CDR3 covers 16 residues. Germline loops: CDR1 KGHSH, CDR2 LQKENI. The CDR3 DNA is TGTGCCAGCTCACCACCGATGGGCTACTCTGGAAACACCATATATTTT. Translated, it gives CASSPPMGYSGNTIYF.

The rearrangement links TRBV15 to TRBJ2-7, with 9 positions matching TRBD1. Germline assignment: CDR1 LNHNV and CDR2 YYDKDF (reference sequence). The V and J ends lost 2 bases and 0 bases, in that order; junction bases with no gene match: 5. CDR3 length equals 16 residues. Written as DNA, the CDR3 is TGTGCCACCAGCAGACCGCCGGGACAGGGCTCCTACGAGCAGTACTTC. It translates to CATSRPPGQGSYEQYF.

The table lists this clone with a few counts. The chain employs TRBV7-2 and TRBJ2-2, with 9 nucleotides matching TRBD1. V lost 3 bases, J lost 4 bases, and 6 bases stayed unmatched. The V gene's germline CDR1 is SGHTA and CDR2 FQGNSA. The CDR3 length is 16 residues. Written as DNA, the CDR3 is TGTGCCAGCAGCTTTGGGGACAGGGCTCGCACCGGGGAGCTGTTTTTT. Amino acid sequence: CASSFGDRARTGELFF. The whole variable domain, remainder taken from reference TRBV7-2 and TRBJ2-2, is GAGVSQSPSNKVTEKGKDVELRCDPISGHTALYWYRQSLGQGLEFLIYFQGNSAPDKSGLPSDRFSAERTGGSVSTLTIQRTQQEDSAVYLCASSFGDRARTGELFFGEGSRLTVL.

The CDR3 loop reads CASSPLAGGPGDTQYF. CDR3 nucleotides: TGTGCCAGCAGCCCACTAGCGGGAGGGCCAGGAGATACGCAGTATTTT. J is TRBJ2-3 and V is TRBV7-2; TRBD2 agrees at 13 bases. The CDR3 contains 16 residues. The germline V gene has CDR1 SGHTA and CDR2 FQGNSA. Germline trimming cut 5 bases from V and 5 bases from J; bases unmatched to any gene: 7.

The J gene is TRBJ2-7, the V gene TRBV30, with 7 positions matching TRBD1. The V segment lost 0 bases and the J segment 3 bases; nucleotides outside the gene matches: 5. Germline V gene sequence: CDR1 GTSNPN, CDR2 SVGIG (reference sequence). This CDR3 has 14 amino acids. The CDR3 DNA reads TGTGCCTGGAGTGTCTCGGCAGGGGGCTACGAGCAGTACTTC. Translated: CAWSVSAGGYEQYF.

The chain couples TRBV5-1 to TRBJ2-1, with 7 bases identical to TRBD2. J gave up 7 bases and V 0 bases, and 7 bases lay outside the gene matches. CDR3 size: 15 residues. Germline lookup yields CDR1 SGHRS and CDR2 YFSETQ. CDR3 sequence reads: CASSLVERGGNEQFF. CDR3 DNA sequence: TGCGCCAGCAGCTTGGTCGAGCGGGGTGGAAATGAGCAGTTCTTC.

The chain joins TRBV7-8 to TRBJ2-7; the D gene is possibly TRBD2 (6 bases). CDR3 length equals 14 residues. Germline V lookup: CDR1 SGHVS, CDR2 FQNEAQ. The ends were cut back, 5 bases at V and 1 base at J, with 12 bases in the middle. CDR3 loop: CASSHRDSSYEQYF. CDR3 bases: TGTGCCAGCAGCCACCGGGACTCTTCCTACGAGCAGTACTTC.

This CDR3 is CASSSRGSETTGNTIYF. In DNA, the CDR3 is TGTGCCAGCAGTTCCCGAGGTTCGGAGACGACTGGAAACACCATATATTTT. The chain uses TRBV6-7 and TRBJ1-3; D is uncertain. TRBV6-7 is recorded as an ORF, its role being uncertain. V lost 4 bases and J lost 2, with 18 bases in between. CDR3 size: 17 residues.

This chain links TRBV7-2 with TRBJ2-7; D might be TRBD1 (6 bases). The V gene's germline CDR1 is SGHTA and CDR2 FQGNSA. This CDR3 has 14 residues. Trimming took off 4 bases at V and 3 bases at J, with 13 bases between the two ends. The CDR3 bases are TGTGCCAGCAGCTCCGGACAGACCAACTACGAGCAGTACTTC. Amino acids: CASSSGQTNYEQYF.

The chain uses TRBV19 and TRBJ1-2; 8 positions match TRBD1. CDR1 LNHDA and CDR2 SQIVND come from the germline V gene (reference sequence). CDR3 size: 13 residues. With V trimmed by 6 bases and J by 6 bases, 6 bases remained unmatched. The CDR3 DNA sequence: TGTGCCAGTAGAGATACAGGGGGAAATGGCTACACCTTC. This sequence encodes CASRDTGGNGYTF.

This chain connects TRBV28 to TRBJ1-5; 7 nucleotides agree with TRBD1. Germline CDR1 reads MDHEN; CDR2 reads SYDVKM. Unmatched junction bases numbered 11, after V lost 6 bases and J lost 6 bases. The CDR3 loop spans 15 amino acids. CDR3 coding DNA: TGTGCCAGCAGGAACTCAGGGGGTGGCTCTCAGCCCCAGCATTTT. It codes for CASRNSGGGSQPQHF.

The V and J genes are TRBV5-1 and TRBJ2-2; D may be TRBD2 (6 bases). V was trimmed by 3 bases and J by 0 bases, leaving 9 bases between them. The CDR3 sequence is 15 residues long. The germline V gene encodes CDR1 SGHRS and CDR2 YFSETQ. The CDR3 DNA sequence: TGCGCCAGCAGCTGGGCGGGGCCGAACACCGGGGAGCTGTTTTTT. Translated: CASSWAGPNTGELFF.

The rearrangement uses TRBV5-6 and TRBJ1-1, with D uncertain. Germline V CDR1 and CDR2: SGHDT, YYEEEE. V lost 2 bases, J lost 1 base, and 6 bases lay in between. The CDR3 loop spans 13 amino acids. The DNA for the CDR3 is TGTGCCAGCAGCTTTAGTCCGAACACTGAAGCTTTCTTT. Protein sequence: CASSFSPNTEAFF.

The chain has TRBV30 and TRBJ1-2, with unresolved D. The CDR3 consists of 11 residues. In germline, CDR1 is GTSNPN, CDR2 SVGIG (reference sequence). Trimming stripped 3 bases from V and 4 bases from J, with 6 bases between. The DNA for the CDR3 is TGTGCCTGGAGACGGGGCTATGGCTACACCTTC. This translates into CAWRRGYGYTF.

This chain uses TRBV19 with TRBJ1-6; D unresolved. This CDR3 comprises 14 residues. The germline CDR1 and CDR2 sequences are LNHDA and SQIVND (reference sequence). With 7 bases removed from V and 0 bases from J, the gap between germline ends came to 7 bases. CDR3 region: CASNGGSYNSPLHF. CDR3 in DNA: TGTGCCAGTAATGGAGGCTCCTATAATTCACCCCTCCACTTT.

This clone was picked up one time. The CDR3 is CASSQDRRRWATDTQYF. The CDR3 coding sequence is TGTGCCAGCAGCCAAGACCGTAGGAGGTGGGCGACAGATACGCAGTATTTT. This sequence joins TRBV14 and TRBJ2-3; the D gene is possibly TRBD2 (5 bases). Trimming shortened V by 0 bases and J by 3 bases, and 16 bases separated the two germline ends. Germline V gene data show CDR1 as SGHDN and CDR2 as FVKESK. The CDR3 spans 17 residues.

Notes on this clone: Germline is not matched at one junction end, which may reflect a read error. The V gene is TRBV27, the J gene TRBJ1-1; maybe TRBD1 (5 bases). The V gene's germline CDR1 is MNHEY and CDR2 SMNVEV (reference sequence). The CDR3 length is 15 residues. The CDR3 here is CASSFWTQGNTEAFF. The CDR3 DNA is TGTGCCAGCAGTTTTTGGACACAAGGGAACACTGAGGCTTTCTTT.

V gene TRBV13 combines with J gene TRBJ1-4, with a tentative D call TRBD1 (5 bases). V lost 4 bases to trimming and J lost 6 bases, with 15 bases between them. The CDR3 covers 15 residues. Germline V gene sequence: CDR1 PRHDT, CDR2 FYEKMQ (reference sequence). The CDR3 loop reads CASSYRRGPYEKLFF. The CDR3 coding sequence is TGTGCCAGCAGCTACAGGAGGGGACCCTATGAAAAACTGTTTTTT.

V gene TRBV4-1 combines with J gene TRBJ1-5; TRBD1 aligns across 7 bases. The CDR3 has 17 amino acids. CDR1 is MGHRA, CDR2 YSYEKL, per germline. The junction had 11 bases not matched to a gene; V was cut back by 1 base and J by 5 bases. CDR3 sequence: CASSQGIQGGSYQPQHF. The CDR3 nucleotides read TGCGCCAGCAGCCAAGGGATACAAGGGGGCTCCTATCAGCCCCAGCATTTT.

V is TRBV6-5 and J is TRBJ2-7; D may be TRBD2 (6 bases). The germline V and J ends were trimmed by 8 bases and 2 bases, with 13 bases remaining between them. This CDR3 is built from 13 residues. The V gene's germline CDR1 is MNHEY and CDR2 SVGAGI. The CDR3 bases are TGTGCCAGCTTGGGCGGGGCCCCCTACGAGCAGTACTTC. Residues: CASLGGAPYEQYF.

The chain combines TRBV7-6 with TRBJ1-2; 7 bases fit TRBD1. With V trimmed by 1 base and J by 5 bases, 13 bases remained unmatched. Germline V gives CDR1 SGHVS, CDR2 FNYEAQ. The CDR3 is 17 amino acids. Here the CDR3 reads CASSLEARQGLFYGYTF. CDR3 DNA sequence: TGTGCCAGCAGCTTAGAAGCCCGACAGGGTTTGTTTTATGGCTACACCTTC.

V and J are TRBV6-5 and TRBJ1-3; unclear D gene. Germline-derived CDR1 and CDR2 are MNHEY and SVGAGI. Trimming took 6 bases from V and 4 from J, leaving 13 bases between them. The length of the CDR3 is 14 residues. The CDR3 bases are TGTGCCAGCAGGGGTGTGGCAGGCGGAAACACCATATATTTT. Translation: CASRGVAGGNTIYF.

V is TRBV4-3 and J is TRBJ2-3; 12 positions match TRBD2. The CDR3 totals 16 residues. Per the germline V gene, CDR1 is LGHNA and CDR2 is YSLEER. V shed 0 bases and J 5 bases; nucleotides not matched to a gene: 3. The CDR3 bases are TGCGCCAGCAGCCAAGATCTAGCGGGGGGGCAAGATACGCAGTATTTT. This encodes CASSQDLAGGQDTQYF.

This rearrangement joins TRBV28 to TRBJ2-7; tentatively, D is TRBD2 (5 bases). This CDR3 is 12 amino acids long. Per germline, CDR1 MDHEN and CDR2 SYDVKM. The V end lost 6 bases, the J end lost 2 bases, and 8 bases lay between the germline ends. The CDR3 region is CASRGLAYEQYF. The CDR3 region has the DNA TGTGCCAGCAGAGGACTGGCCTACGAGCAGTACTTC.

This clone has only one observation. The chain couples TRBV6-5 to TRBJ1-2, with a weak D call TRBD1 (5 bases). The V gene's germline CDR1 is MNHEY and CDR2 SVGAGI. V lost 8 bases, J lost 10 bases, and 14 bases lay in between. This CDR3 is built from 11 residues. The CDR3 sequence: CASGSGGVYTF. Written as DNA, the CDR3 is TGTGCCAGCGGCAGCGGGGGAGTCTACACCTTC.

This sequence joins TRBV5-1 and TRBJ2-1; TRBD1 matches 12 bases. Trimming cost V 4 bases and J 3 bases; bases outside gene matches: 5. CDR3 length: 16 amino acids. The germline gives CDR1 SGHRS, CDR2 YFSETQ. The CDR3 sequence is CASSAGTGGGYNEQFF. Written as DNA, the CDR3 is TGCGCCAGCAGCGCCGGGACAGGGGGCGGCTACAATGAGCAGTTCTTC.